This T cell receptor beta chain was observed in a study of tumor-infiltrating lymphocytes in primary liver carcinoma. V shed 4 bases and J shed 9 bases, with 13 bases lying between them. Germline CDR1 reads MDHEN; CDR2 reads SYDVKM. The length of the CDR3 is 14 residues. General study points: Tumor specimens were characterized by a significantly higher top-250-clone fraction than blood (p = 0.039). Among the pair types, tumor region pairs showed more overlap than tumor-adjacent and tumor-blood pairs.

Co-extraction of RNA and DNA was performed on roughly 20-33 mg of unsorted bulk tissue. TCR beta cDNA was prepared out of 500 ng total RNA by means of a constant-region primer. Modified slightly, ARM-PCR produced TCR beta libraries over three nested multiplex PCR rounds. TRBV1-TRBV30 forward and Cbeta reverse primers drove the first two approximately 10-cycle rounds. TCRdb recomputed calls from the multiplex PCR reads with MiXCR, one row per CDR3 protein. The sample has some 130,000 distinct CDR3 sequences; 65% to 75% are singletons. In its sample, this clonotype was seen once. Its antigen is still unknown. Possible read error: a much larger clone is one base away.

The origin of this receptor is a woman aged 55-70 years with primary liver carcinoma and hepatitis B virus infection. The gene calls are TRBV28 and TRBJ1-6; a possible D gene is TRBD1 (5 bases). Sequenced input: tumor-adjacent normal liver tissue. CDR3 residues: CASSYHGGGSPLHF. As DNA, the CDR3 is TGTGCCAGCAGTTATCATGGTGGGGGTTCACCCCTCCACTTT. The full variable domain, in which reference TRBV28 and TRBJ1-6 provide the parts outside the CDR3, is DVKVTQSSRYLVKRTGEKVFLECVQDMDHENMFWYRQDPGLGLRLIYFSYDVKMKEKGDIPEGYSVSREKKERFSLILESASTNQTSMYLCASSYHGGGSPLHFGNGTRLTVT.